These 18 T cell receptor beta chains were sequenced from one sample in a study of long-term antiretroviral therapy in people with HIV. They ran version v3.0 of the immunoSEQ assay at survey level. Only in-frame clones appear in the TCRdb table, and some are missing; sequencing was by immunoSEQ multiplex PCR. The data show 11,000 to 15,000 clones, about 77% seen once. Here the sequenced sample was unsorted PBMCs, taken 3.1 years after starting antiretroviral therapy. All receptors come from a man aged 35 to 55 with HIV.

This chain joins TRBV6-5 and TRBJ1-4; perhaps TRBD1 as D (5 bases). V lost 0 bases to trimming and J lost 3 bases, with 8 bases between them. Germline V gene sequence: CDR1 MNHEY, CDR2 SVGAGI. The CDR3 is 15 amino acids. This CDR3 is CASSYSQGPNEKLFF. As DNA, the CDR3 is TGTGCCAGCAGTTACTCGCAGGGCCCTAATGAAAAACTGTTTTTT.

This clone was picked up a small number of times. The rearrangement links TRBV11-1 to TRBJ2-2, with 7 positions matching TRBD2. The CDR3 extends over 16 amino acids. Trimming removed 3 bases from V and 3 bases from J; junction bases left unmatched: 7. Per the germline V gene, CDR1 is SGHAT and CDR2 is FQDESV (reference sequence). The CDR3 nucleotides are TGTGCCAGCAGCTTGATCGGGGGGTCCTACACCGGGGAGCTGTTTTTT. This codes for CASSLIGGSYTGELFF.

The gene calls are TRBV6-1 and TRBJ1-2; no clear D. The germline V gene has CDR1 MNHNS and CDR2 SASEGT. Trimming took 4 bases from V and 8 from J, leaving 17 bases between them. The length of the CDR3 is 14 residues. This CDR3 reads CASSGTVLAGGYTF. Here the CDR3 DNA reads TGTGCCAGCAGTGGGACCGTCCTCGCGGGGGGCTACACCTTC.

The V call is TRBV10-1, the J call TRBJ2-1; TRBD1 matches 8 bases. V shed 6 bases and J 7 bases; nucleotides not matched to a gene: 11. The CDR3 is made up of 15 amino acids. Germline V CDR1 and CDR2: WNHNN, SYGVQD (reference sequence). CDR3 protein: CASSFSGQEGNEQFF. The CDR3 DNA reads TGCGCCAGCAGCTTTTCGGGACAGGAGGGAAATGAGCAGTTCTTC.

This chain links TRBV29-1 with TRBJ2-7; 7 positions match TRBD1. This CDR3 has 13 residues. V was pared by 5 bases and J by 0 bases, with 4 bases of the junction left unmatched. From germline, CDR1 is SQVTM and CDR2 ANQGSEA. CDR3: CSVSQGSSYEQYF. The CDR3 nucleotides are TGCAGCGTTTCACAGGGGAGCTCCTACGAGCAGTACTTC.

The rearrangement uses TRBV19 and TRBJ2-1; 9 bases align to TRBD2. This CDR3 comprises 15 residues. CDR1 is LNHDA, CDR2 SQIVND, per germline (reference sequence). J was trimmed by 4 bases and V by 4 bases; bases with no gene match: 5. The CDR3 bases are TGTGCCAGTAGTAAGACTAGCGGCCCTTACAATGAGCAGTTCTTC. It is translated as CASSKTSGPYNEQFF. Complete variable domain (other parts from reference TRBV19 and TRBJ2-1): DGGITQSPKYLFRKEGQNVTLSCEQNLNHDAMYWYRQDPGQGLRLIYYSQIVNDFQKGDIAEGYSVSREKKESFPLTVTSAQKNPTAFYLCASSKTSGPYNEQFFGPGTRLTVL.

The chain couples TRBV4-1 to TRBJ2-7; TRBD2 might be the D (6 bases). V gave up 4 bases and J gave up 3 bases, with 16 bases separating them. The CDR3 has 15 residues. Germline V gene data show CDR1 as MGHRA and CDR2 as YSYEKL. CDR3 sequence reads: CASSPRDGLVYEQYF. The CDR3 nucleotides read TGCGCCAGCAGCCCGCGGGACGGGCTGGTCTACGAGCAGTACTTC.

The V gene is TRBV4-2, the J gene TRBJ1-1; unclear D gene. The CDR3 consists of 12 residues. Germline CDR1 LGHNA, CDR2 YNFKEQ. The V end was cut by 7 bases, the J end by 2 bases, with 8 bases between. CDR3 sequence: CASTMGNTEAFF. The CDR3, as DNA: TGTGCCAGCACCATGGGAAACACTGAAGCTTTCTTT.

This clone was detected only a few times. V and J are TRBV7-8 and TRBJ1-1; the D is unclear. V gave up 0 bases and J gave up 4 bases, with 12 bases separating them. CDR3 length: 15 amino acids. Germline V gene data show CDR1 as SGHVS and CDR2 as FQNEAQ. The CDR3 DNA is TGTGCCAGCAGCTTAGCGTCTACCAGCTCCACTGAAGCTTTCTTT. The encoded protein is CASSLASTSSTEAFF.

In its sample, this clone ranks as medium-sized. The chain recombines TRBV7-8 with TRBJ2-7; TRBD2 matches 13 bases. CDR1 and CDR2 from the germline V gene are SGHVS and FQNEAQ. This CDR3 is built from 15 residues. The junction had 2 bases not matched to a gene; V was cut back by 4 bases and J by 2 bases. CDR3: CASSSTSGGAYEQYF. The CDR3 region has the DNA TGTGCCAGCAGCTCAACTAGCGGGGGGGCCTACGAGCAGTACTTC.

V and J are TRBV20-1 and TRBJ2-1; D gene uncertain. CDR1 and CDR2 from the germline V gene are DFQATT and SNEGSKA (reference sequence). The CDR3 sequence is 11 residues long. V was cut by 4 bases and J by 5 bases, with 6 bases left in between. The CDR3 nucleotides read TGCAGTGCTACCGAGAACAATGAGCAGTTCTTC. It yields the protein CSATENNEQFF.

The V gene is TRBV18, the J gene TRBJ1-3, with 8 bases that match TRBD1. Trimming at V came to 6 bases and at J to 1 base, leaving 14 bases not matched to a gene. This CDR3 region has 18 residues. Germline CDR1 is KGHSH and CDR2 is LQKENI. In DNA form, the CDR3 reads TGTGCCAGCTCCCGTCTTCCTACAGGGGGTTTATCTGGAAACACCATATATTTT. This gives the protein CASSRLPTGGLSGNTIYF.

The CDR3 spells CATSRAKGGELYGYTF. CDR3 nucleotide sequence: TGTGCCACCAGCAGAGCAAAGGGAGGGGAGCTCTATGGCTACACCTTC. The chain uses TRBV15 and TRBJ1-2; a possible D gene is TRBD1 (5 bases). The germline V gene encodes CDR1 LNHNV and CDR2 YYDKDF (reference sequence). The CDR3 covers 16 residues. The ends were cut back, 1 base at V and 4 bases at J, with 16 bases in the middle.

The J gene is TRBJ1-5, the V gene TRBV18; weak D call: TRBD1 (6 bases). CDR1 and CDR2 from the germline V gene are KGHSH and LQKENI. The CDR3 length is 16 residues. Deletions cut 3 bases from V and 0 bases from J, with 12 bases between. The CDR3 here is CASSPTGLGSNQPQHF. The CDR3 DNA is TGTGCCAGCTCACCTACAGGGCTAGGTAGCAATCAGCCCCAGCATTTT.

V is TRBV6-1 and J is TRBJ2-7; 7 positions agree with TRBD1. CDR1 and CDR2 (germline): MNHNS, SASEGT. This CDR3 is built from 15 residues. V shed 2 bases, J shed 2 bases, and the junction held 6 bases outside the gene matches. The CDR3 DNA sequence: TGTGCCAGCAGTGAAAAGGGGGCTACGACCTACGAGCAGTACTTC. Its translation: CASSEKGATTYEQYF.

The chain joins TRBV30 to TRBJ2-5; no definite D call. The CDR3 has 14 amino acids. Germline CDR1 and CDR2: GTSNPN and SVGIG (reference sequence). The V gene lost 0 bases and the J gene lost 1 base, with 9 bases spanning the gap. The CDR3 DNA reads as TGTGCCTGGAGTGTCGTGTGGGGCCAAGAGACCCAGTACTTC. Residues: CAWSVVWGQETQYF.

The rearrangement uses TRBV2 and TRBJ2-7; D is possibly TRBD1 (5 bases). V lost 6 bases and J lost 3, with 18 bases in between. This CDR3 spans 15 amino acids. Germline CDR1 reads SNHLY; CDR2 reads FYNNEI. The CDR3 DNA reads TGTGCCAGCAGGATAGGGGTGGGCAGGAGCTACGAGCAGTACTTC. This codes for CASRIGVGRSYEQYF.

The chain combines TRBV18 with TRBJ2-2; D perhaps matches TRBD1 (6 bases). V was pared by 2 bases and J by 1 base, with 8 bases between. Germline V lookup: CDR1 KGHSH, CDR2 LQKENI. CDR3 length: 15 residues. CDR3 DNA sequence: TGTGCCAGCTCACCATGGACAGAGAACACCGGGGAGCTGTTTTTT. Translated: CASSPWTENTGELFF.